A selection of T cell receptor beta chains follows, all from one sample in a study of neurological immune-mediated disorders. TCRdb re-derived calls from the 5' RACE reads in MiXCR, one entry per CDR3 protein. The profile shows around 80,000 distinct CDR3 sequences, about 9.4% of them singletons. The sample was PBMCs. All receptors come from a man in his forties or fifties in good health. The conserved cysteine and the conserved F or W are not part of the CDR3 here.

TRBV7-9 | ASSETRAAYEQY
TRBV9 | ASSVDTSYGYT
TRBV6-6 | AILTGTEAF
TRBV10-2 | ASNGGPINQPQH
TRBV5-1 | ASSLVPGQLPGQPQH
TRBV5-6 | ASSFGEEDYEQY
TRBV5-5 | ASSGAGRAPNEQF
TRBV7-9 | ASSLGTGGARNEQF
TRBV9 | AISPGTCSYDQY
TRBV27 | ASSYGGGTGEPF
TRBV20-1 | SAADRTGPQH
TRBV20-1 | SALKGLAIGDTQY
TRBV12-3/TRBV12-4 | ASSLVPGGYT
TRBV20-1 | SAPDPLAGGVDTQY
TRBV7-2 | ASSPSTGGNQPQH
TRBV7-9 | ASSSPRTVGNTDTQY
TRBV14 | ASSAWDTRFGYT
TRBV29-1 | SVVDSNSDQPQH
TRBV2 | ASKVAASAGKLF
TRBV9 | ASSDGVDSPDTQY
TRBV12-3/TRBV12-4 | ASSLLWVFGYT
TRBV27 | ASSSQDSFNEQY
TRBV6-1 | ASRRATGGGYEQY
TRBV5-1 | ASSLVGDVGELF
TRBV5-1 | ASRESTDTQY
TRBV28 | ASSLGTSGFH
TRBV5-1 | ASSLEGGENQPQH
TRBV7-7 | ASSHLGELF
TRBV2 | ASSSLYEHY
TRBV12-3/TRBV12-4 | ASSLAALGFAGELF
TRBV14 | ASSQVAPAGPPYEQY
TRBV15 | ATANGGGYEQY
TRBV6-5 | ASSYGGSPLSGYT
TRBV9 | ASSSSFGQGAYGYT
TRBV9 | ASSVSDYNEQF
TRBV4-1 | ANSQDRAPTSGYNEQF